This T cell receptor beta chain was profiled in a study of CD8 T cells in Susac syndrome. TCR beta from blood CD8+ and CD4+ T cells was sequenced. The CDR3 loop spans 16 amino acids. Trimming removed 5 bases from V and 0 bases from J, with 11 bases in between. Germline CDR1 and CDR2: SGHTA and FQGTGA. cDNA came from about 0.5 to 1 ug RNA primed by random hexamers. The method of amplification for TCR beta CDR3 was immunoSEQ multiplex PCR, covering 54 Vbeta and 13 Jbeta. TCRdb redid the calling of the immunoSEQ multiplex PCR reads with MiXCR, one entry per CDR3 protein. The sample has about 210,000 distinct CDR3 sequences, under 95% seen once.

The V and J genes are TRBV7-3 and TRBJ2-6; D is possibly TRBD1 (5 bases). This sequence was found in a human donor in good health. Sequences were obtained from CD4+ T cells from PBMCs. The CDR3 is CASSLDIFSGANVLTF. In nucleotides, the CDR3 is TGTGCCAGCAGCCTGGACATTTTCTCTGGGGCCAACGTCCTGACTTTC.